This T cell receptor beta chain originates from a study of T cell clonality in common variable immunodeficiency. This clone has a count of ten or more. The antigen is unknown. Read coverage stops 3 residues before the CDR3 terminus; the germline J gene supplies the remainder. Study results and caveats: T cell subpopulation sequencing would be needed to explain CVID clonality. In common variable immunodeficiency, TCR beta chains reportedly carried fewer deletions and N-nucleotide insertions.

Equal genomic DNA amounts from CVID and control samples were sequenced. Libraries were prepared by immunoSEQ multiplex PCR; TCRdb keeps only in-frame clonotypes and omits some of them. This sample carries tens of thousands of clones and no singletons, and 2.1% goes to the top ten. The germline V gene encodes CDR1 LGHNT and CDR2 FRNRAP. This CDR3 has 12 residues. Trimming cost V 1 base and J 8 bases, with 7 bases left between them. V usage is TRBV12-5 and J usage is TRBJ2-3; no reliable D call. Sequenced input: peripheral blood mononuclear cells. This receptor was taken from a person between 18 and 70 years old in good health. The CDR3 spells CASGLDFSTQYF. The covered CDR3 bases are TGTGCTAGTGGTTTGGACTTCTCTACG. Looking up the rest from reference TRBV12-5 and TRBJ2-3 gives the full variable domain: DARVTQTPRHKVTEMGQEVTMRCQPILGHNTVFWYRQTMMQGLELLAYFRNRAPLDDSGMPKDRFSAEMPDATLATLKIQPSEPRDSAVYFCASGLDFSTQYFGPGTRLTVL.